This section outlines one T cell receptor (beta chain) sequence together with its context. Antigen unknown. A universal primer site came from template switching; cDNA carried unique molecular identifiers. TCRdb analysed the 5' RACE reads with MiXCR anew, one entry per CDR3 protein. The table lists hundreds of thousands of distinct CDR3 sequences, about 7.5% of them singletons, with less than 2% in the top ten. Germline V gene sequence: CDR1 LGHNA, CDR2 YSLEER. The CDR3 is made up of 16 amino acids. V was pared by 4 bases and J by 4 bases, with 10 bases of the junction left unmatched. The data were obtained in a study of identical twins. General study points: The study reached conclusions through statistical analysis that was cross-sectional, not following the same donors. Where out-of-frame alpha sequences were twin-shared, they showed excess low generation probability.

The donors were all healthy and Caucasian. These data were also filed under a second study, of yellow fever vaccine responses in identical twins.

This receptor was taken from a woman aged 18-29 years in good health. V gene TRBV4-3 combines with J gene TRBJ2-3; TRBD2 matches 8 bases. The sample comprised memory (CD45RO+) T cells sorted from blood. The CDR3 nucleotides read TGCGCCAGCAGCCCCTCTGCGGGAGGTGGGGCAGATACGCAGTATTTT. It yields the protein CASSPSAGGGADTQYF.